This section outlines one TCR beta chain sequence together with its context. These data are taken from a study of blood T cell repertoires in COVID-19. Profiled with immunoSEQ multiplex PCR; TCRdb holds only in-frame clones, not every one. The sample includes roughly 170,000 clones, 74% of them seen just once. Looked up from germline, CDR1 is MDHEN and CDR2 is SYDVKM. Trimming left V 3 bases short and J 2 bases short, with 9 bases between. The CDR3 extends over 14 amino acids. The TCR was taken from a woman of 80 years or more with acute or convalescent COVID-19. This chain links TRBV28 with TRBJ2-3; TRBD1 is a possible D gene (6 bases). Sequencing input: peripheral blood. CDR3 coding DNA: TGTGCCAGCAGTTTCCCAGGGGACACAGATACGCAGTATTTT. Translation gives CASSFPGDTDTQYF.